A single count supports the clone carrying this T cell receptor beta chain. Its antigen is unidentified. Different DNA sequences within this sample yield the same CDR3. The data originate from a study of cytomegalovirus exposure and HLA in healthy donors. Study information: In an earlier analysis, 117 million unique TCR beta sequences were found from 200 million or so T cells.

CDR1 and CDR2 (germline): SGHRS, YFSETQ. V shed 0 bases and J shed 0 bases, with 4 bases lying between them. This CDR3 region has 13 residues. This PCR relied on a set of 60 Vbeta primers and 13 Jbeta primers. Original handling: As a later analysis found, there were 80 million or so unique TCR beta chains, of which some 10 million were shared. TCRdb keeps only in-frame clones here, not all; method: immunoSEQ multiplex PCR. V, J and clone size reflect that table, while D and trimming were determined from the DNA. The sample yields some 200,000 clones, roughly 70% seen once. Whole-study results and caveats: The study flagged some 170 TCR beta chains as cytomegalovirus-associated. TCR beta sequences numbering 15,000 to 20,000 were associated with HLA alleles at 0.05 false discovery rate in a later analysis.

This receptor was obtained from a man between 40 and 49 years old in good health and CMV-seropositive. Sequencing used PBMCs. This sequence joins TRBV5-1 and TRBJ2-7; D remains ambiguous. For the CDR3, the DNA is TGCGCCAGCAGCTTGGCCGGCTCCTACGAGCAGTACTTC. It yields the protein CASSLAGSYEQYF. The whole variable domain, remainder taken from reference TRBV5-1 and TRBJ2-7, is KAGVTQTPRYLIKTRGQQVTLSCSPISGHRSVSWYQQTPGQGLQFLFEYFSETQRNKGNFPGRFSGRQFSNSRSEMNVSTLELGDSALYLCASSLAGSYEQYFGPGTRLTVT.